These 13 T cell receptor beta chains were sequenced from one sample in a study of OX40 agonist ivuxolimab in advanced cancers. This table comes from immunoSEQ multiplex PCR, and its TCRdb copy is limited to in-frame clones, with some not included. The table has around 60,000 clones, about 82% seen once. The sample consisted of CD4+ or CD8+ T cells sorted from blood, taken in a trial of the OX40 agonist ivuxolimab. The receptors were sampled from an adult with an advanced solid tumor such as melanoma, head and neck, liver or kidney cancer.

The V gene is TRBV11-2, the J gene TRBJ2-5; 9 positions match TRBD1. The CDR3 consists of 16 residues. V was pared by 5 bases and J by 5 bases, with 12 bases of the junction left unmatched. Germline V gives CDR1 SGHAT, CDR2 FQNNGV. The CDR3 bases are TGTGCCAGCAGCCCAGGGACAGGGCCGATGAGGGAGACCCAGTACTTC. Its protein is CASSPGTGPMRETQYF.

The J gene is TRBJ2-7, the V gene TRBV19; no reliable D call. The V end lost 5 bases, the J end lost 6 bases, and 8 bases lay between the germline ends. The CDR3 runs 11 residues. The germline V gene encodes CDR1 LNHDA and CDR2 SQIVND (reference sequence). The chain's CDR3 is CASSGKGEQYF. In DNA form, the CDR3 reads TGTGCCAGTAGTGGGAAGGGCGAGCAGTACTTC.

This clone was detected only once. CDR3 sequence reads: CASSSLGGQGQTQYF. Written as DNA, the CDR3 is TGTGCCAGCAGCAGCTTGGGGGGGCAAGGACAGACCCAGTACTTC. The rearrangement uses TRBV5-6 and TRBJ2-5; a possible D gene is TRBD2 (7 bases). Deletions cut 4 bases from V and 6 bases from J, with 19 bases between. The CDR3 extends over 15 amino acids. Germline CDR1 reads SGHDT; CDR2 reads YYEEEE.

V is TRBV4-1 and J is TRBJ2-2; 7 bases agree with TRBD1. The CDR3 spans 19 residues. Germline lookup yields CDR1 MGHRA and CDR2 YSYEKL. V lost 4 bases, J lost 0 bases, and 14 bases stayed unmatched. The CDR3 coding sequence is TGCGCCAGCAGCCGCACGACAACGACAGGGACGGCGAACACCGGGGAGCTGTTTTTT. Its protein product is CASSRTTTTGTANTGELFF.

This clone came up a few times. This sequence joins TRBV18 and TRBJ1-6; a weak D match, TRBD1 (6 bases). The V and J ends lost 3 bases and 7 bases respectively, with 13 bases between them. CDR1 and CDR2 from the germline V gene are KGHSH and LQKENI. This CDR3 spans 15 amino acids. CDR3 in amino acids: CASSPEGQRNSPLHF. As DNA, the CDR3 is TGTGCCAGCTCACCGGAAGGACAGCGCAATTCACCCCTCCACTTT.

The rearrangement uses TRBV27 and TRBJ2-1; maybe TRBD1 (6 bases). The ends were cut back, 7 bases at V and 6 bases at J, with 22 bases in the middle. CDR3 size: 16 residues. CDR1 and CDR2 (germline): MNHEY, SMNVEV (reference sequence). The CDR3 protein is CASTPTGARGFNEQFF. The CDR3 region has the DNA TGTGCCAGCACCCCAACTGGCGCGAGGGGGTTCAATGAGCAGTTCTTC.

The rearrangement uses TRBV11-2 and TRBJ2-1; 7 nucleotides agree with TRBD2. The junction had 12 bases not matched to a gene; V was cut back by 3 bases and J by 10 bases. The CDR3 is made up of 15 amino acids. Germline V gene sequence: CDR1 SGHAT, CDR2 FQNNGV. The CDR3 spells CASSLWRAGFREQFF. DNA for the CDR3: TGTGCCAGCAGCTTGTGGCGAGCGGGGTTCCGGGAGCAGTTCTTC.

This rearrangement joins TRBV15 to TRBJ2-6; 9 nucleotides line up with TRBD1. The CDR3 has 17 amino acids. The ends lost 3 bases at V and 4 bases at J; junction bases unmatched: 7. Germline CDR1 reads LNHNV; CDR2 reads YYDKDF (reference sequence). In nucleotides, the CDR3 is TGTGCCACCAGCAGCCCGGGACAGGGAGCCGGGGCCAACGTCCTGACTTTC. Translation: CATSSPGQGAGANVLTF.

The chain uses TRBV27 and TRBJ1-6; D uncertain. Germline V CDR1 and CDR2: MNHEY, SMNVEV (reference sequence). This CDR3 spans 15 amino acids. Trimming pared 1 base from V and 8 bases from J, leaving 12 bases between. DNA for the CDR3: TGTGCCAGCAGTTTATTGAGAGGGAGGGATTCACCCCTCCACTTT. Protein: CASSLLRGRDSPLHF.

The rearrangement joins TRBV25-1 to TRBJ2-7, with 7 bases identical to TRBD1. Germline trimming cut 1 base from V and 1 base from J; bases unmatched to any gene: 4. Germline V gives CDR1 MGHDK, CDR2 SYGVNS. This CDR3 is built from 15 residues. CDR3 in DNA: TGTGCCAGCAGTGAATCCGGGACAGCATCCTACGAGCAGTACTTC. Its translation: CASSESGTASYEQYF.

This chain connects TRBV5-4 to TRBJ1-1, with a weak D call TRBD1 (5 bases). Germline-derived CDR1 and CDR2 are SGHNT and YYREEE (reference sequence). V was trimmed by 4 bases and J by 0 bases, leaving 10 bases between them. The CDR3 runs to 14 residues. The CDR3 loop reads CASSVAGLNTEAFF. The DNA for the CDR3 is TGTGCCAGCAGCGTGGCAGGGTTGAACACTGAAGCTTTCTTT.

CDR3 region: CASRYRRRGGSTDTQYF. DNA for the CDR3: TGTGCCAGCAGATATAGGAGGAGGGGGGGTAGCACAGATACGCAGTATTTT. The rearrangement links TRBV7-8 to TRBJ2-3; TRBD2 is a possible D gene (7 bases). Trimming pared 6 bases from V and 0 bases from J, leaving 19 bases between. The CDR3 covers 17 residues. Germline V lookup: CDR1 SGHVS, CDR2 FQNEAQ.

CDR3 coding DNA: TGTGCCAGCAGTCAACAGGGAGGCAATTCACCCCTCCACTTT. Amino acid sequence: CASSQQGGNSPLHF. This chain links TRBV27 with TRBJ1-6, with D possibly being TRBD1 (6 bases). V shed 5 bases and J shed 7 bases, with 12 bases lying between them. Germline V gene lookup returns CDR1 MNHEY and CDR2 SMNVEV (reference sequence). The CDR3 sequence is 14 residues long.